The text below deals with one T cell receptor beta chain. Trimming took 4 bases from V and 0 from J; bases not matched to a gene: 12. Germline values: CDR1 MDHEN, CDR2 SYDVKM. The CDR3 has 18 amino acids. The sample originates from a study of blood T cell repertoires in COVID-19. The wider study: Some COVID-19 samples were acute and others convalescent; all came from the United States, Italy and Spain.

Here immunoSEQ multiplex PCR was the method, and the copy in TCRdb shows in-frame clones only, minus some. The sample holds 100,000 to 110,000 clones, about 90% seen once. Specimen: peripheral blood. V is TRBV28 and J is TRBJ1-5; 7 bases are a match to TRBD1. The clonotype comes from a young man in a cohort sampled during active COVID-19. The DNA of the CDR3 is TGTGCCAGCAGTTCCCCTTTCAGACAGGGTAATAGCAATCAGCCCCAGCATTTT. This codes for CASSSPFRQGNSNQPQHF.